The 8 T cell receptor beta chains below come from one sample, sequenced in a study of blood T cell repertoires in COVID-19. Sequencing was performed with immunoSEQ multiplex PCR; in TCRdb, only in-frame clones are kept and a portion is missing. The sample has around 200,000 clones, 80% to 90% seen once. The sequenced material came from PBMCs or T cells enriched from blood (not recorded which). These receptors were taken from a woman in her 30s who had been exposed to COVID-19.

J is TRBJ2-2 and V is TRBV2; 8 bases are shared with TRBD1. Germline CDR1 reads SNHLY; CDR2 reads FYNNEI. This CDR3 region has 14 residues. V lost 8 bases, J lost 4 bases, and 6 bases stayed unmatched. Here the CDR3 reads CASLQGASTGELFF. CDR3 nucleotide sequence: TGTGCCAGCCTCCAGGGGGCAAGCACCGGGGAGCTGTTTTTT.

The gene calls are TRBV5-1 and TRBJ1-2; D ambiguous. Trimming shortened V by 4 bases and J by 5 bases, and 18 bases separated the two germline ends. The germline V gene encodes CDR1 SGHRS and CDR2 YFSETQ. The CDR3 covers 15 residues. CDR3 in amino acids: CASSPSDKPYYGYTF. The CDR3 bases are TGCGCCAGCAGCCCCTCAGACAAACCTTATTATGGCTACACCTTC. The variable domain in full, with the rest retrieved from reference TRBV5-1 and TRBJ1-2, is KAGVTQTPRYLIKTRGQQVTLSCSPISGHRSVSWYQQTPGQGLQFLFEYFSETQRNKGNFPGRFSGRQFSNSRSEMNVSTLELGDSALYLCASSPSDKPYYGYTFGSGTRLTVV.

The genes are TRBV5-1 and TRBJ2-7, with a weak D call TRBD2 (6 bases). The germline CDR1 and CDR2 sequences are SGHRS and YFSETQ. V gave up 4 bases and J gave up 5 bases, with 19 bases separating them. This CDR3 has 15 amino acids. The CDR3 region has the DNA TGCGCCAGCAGCCCCTGGAGGGGAAAATTGGACGAGCAGTACTTC. Its protein product is CASSPWRGKLDEQYF.

The chain couples TRBV4-1 to TRBJ2-7; TRBD1 agrees at 10 bases. There are 17 residues in the CDR3. CDR1 and CDR2 from the germline V gene are MGHRA and YSYEKL. V shed 4 bases, J shed 0 bases, and the junction held 9 bases outside the gene matches. The CDR3 DNA reads TGCGCCAGCAGCCTACAATCAGGGACAGGGGACTCCTACGAGCAGTACTTC. This codes for CASSLQSGTGDSYEQYF.

The chain combines TRBV6-1 with TRBJ1-3, with 7 positions matching TRBD1. With 0 bases clipped from V and 2 bases from J, the junction kept 1 base outside the gene matches. Germline values: CDR1 MNHNS, CDR2 SASEGT. CDR3 length: 15 amino acids. The chain's CDR3 is CASSEAQGAGNTIYF. In nucleotides, the CDR3 is TGTGCCAGCAGTGAAGCTCAGGGGGCTGGAAACACCATATATTTT.

V usage is TRBV5-6 and J usage is TRBJ2-7; D possibly corresponds to TRBD2 (5 bases). Germline assignment: CDR1 SGHDT and CDR2 YYEEEE. Trimming pared 3 bases from V and 0 bases from J, leaving 10 bases between. This CDR3 comprises 14 residues. CDR3: CASSWGGGSYEQYF. The CDR3 nucleotides read TGTGCCAGCAGCTGGGGTGGAGGCTCCTACGAGCAGTACTTC. Combining the CDR3 with reference TRBV5-6 and TRBJ2-7 gives the whole variable domain DAGVTQSPTHLIKTRGQQVTLRCSPKSGHDTVSWYQQALGQGPQFIFQYYEEEERQRGNFPDRFSGHQFPNYSSELNVNALLLGDSALYLCASSWGGGSYEQYFGPGTRLTVT.

This chain connects TRBV6-5 to TRBJ2-7; D gene ambiguous. Germline-derived CDR1 and CDR2 are MNHEY and SVGAGI. The ends were cut back, 2 bases at V and 2 bases at J, with 16 bases in the middle. The CDR3 spans 16 residues. The CDR3 region is CASSYTQVLVPYEQYF. DNA of the CDR3: TGTGCCAGCAGTTACACCCAGGTATTGGTGCCCTACGAGCAGTACTTC.

The V and J genes are TRBV9 and TRBJ2-7, with D possibly TRBD2 on 7 matching bases. Trimming took off 3 bases at V and 6 bases at J, with 25 bases between the two ends. The germline V gene has CDR1 SGDLS and CDR2 YYNGEE. This CDR3 contains 17 residues. CDR3 coding DNA: TGTGCCAGCAGCGCCTCGCCCCGGGGGGCGAGTACAGCCGAGCAGTACTTC. It codes for CASSASPRGASTAEQYF.